A selection of T cell receptor beta chains follows, all from one sample in a study of blood T cell repertoires in COVID-19. TCRdb keeps only in-frame clones here, not all; method: immunoSEQ multiplex PCR. Of around 50,000 clones listed, about 90% are singletons. The sequencing input was peripheral blood. Receptors originate from a man in his sixties with acute or convalescent COVID-19. The CDR3 runs from the conserved cysteine through the conserved F or W. A D gene is named only where the DNA matches it firmly. Size values are once, few and many counts, or a class for expanded clones, and some rows have none.

TRBV4-1	-	TRBJ2-7	TRBD2	TGCGCCAGCAGCCCAACCGGGACTAGCGGGATCCTCTCCTACGAGCAGTACTTC	CASSPTGTSGILSYEQYF
TRBV4-3	-	TRBJ2-4	-	TGCGCCAGCAGCCGAGACAGTAGCGGCCCCCCAAACATTCAGTACTTC	CASSRDSSGPPNIQYF
TRBV6-5	-	TRBJ2-5	TRBD1	TGTGCCAGCGGAAGGACAGGGACCTACCAAGAGACCCAGTACTTC	CASGRTGTYQETQYF
TRBV10-3	once	TRBJ2-2	TRBD2	TGTGCCACCGGACTAGCGGGAGATGGGGCCGGGGAGCTGTTTTTT	CATGLAGDGAGELFF
TRBV6-6	few	TRBJ1-5	TRBD1	TGTGCCAGCAGTTATGTGACAGGGCGCCAGCAGCAGCCCCAGCATTTT	CASSYVTGRQQQPQHF
TRBV30	-	TRBJ2-1	TRBD2	TGTGCCTGGAGTGTGGGGCGGGAGGGCCGGAATGAGCAGTTCTTC	CAWSVGREGRNEQFF
TRBV11-2	-	TRBJ2-7	TRBD1	TGTGCCAGCAGCTCCTGGACAGGGACGGCCTACGAGCAGTACTTC	CASSSWTGTAYEQYF
TRBV27	-	TRBJ2-2	TRBD1	TGTGCCAGCAGTCCGGACAGGCCCACCGGGGAGCTGTTTTTT	CASSPDRPTGELFF
TRBV7-9	-	TRBJ1-3	-	TGTGCCAGCAGCAATAATCCGAGCTCTGGAAACACCATATATTTT	CASSNNPSSGNTIYF
TRBV11-2	-	TRBJ1-4	TRBD1	TGTGCCAGCAGCTCCCCCGGGACAGAAGTCGAAAAACTGTTTTTT	CASSSPGTEVEKLFF
TRBV29-1	-	TRBJ2-3	-	TGCAGCGTGGGTCACAGGGAAGATACGCAGTATTTT	CSVGHREDTQYF
TRBV28	-	TRBJ1-1	-	TGTGCCAGCAGTTTGGTCCGCGGGTATCGCACTGAAGCTTTCTTT	CASSLVRGYRTEAFF
TRBV9	-	TRBJ1-5	TRBD1	TGTGCCAGCAGCGTAGTGACAGGGGGTTCACGGCCCCAGCATTTT	CASSVVTGGSRPQHF
TRBV19	-	TRBJ1-5	-	TGTGCCAGTTCACCCGGACCGGGGGGCAATCAGCCCCAGCATTTT	CASSPGPGGNQPQHF
TRBV6-6	-	TRBJ1-3	-	TGTGCCAGCACCCACGGGGGATCTGGAAACACCATATATTTT	CASTHGGSGNTIYF
TRBV7-9	-	TRBJ2-1	TRBD2	TGTGCCAGCAGCTTGGGGGGGAGAGCTTCTGAGCAGTTCTTC	CASSLGGRASEQFF
TRBV7-6	-	TRBJ2-1	TRBD2	TGTGCCAGCAGCTCGCCAGCGGGATCCTACAATGAGCAGTTCTTC	CASSSPAGSYNEQFF
TRBV5-6	-	TRBJ1-2	TRBD1	TGTGCCAGCAGCAACCCCGACAGGGTACTTTATGGCTACACCTTC	CASSNPDRVLYGYTF
TRBV4-1	-	TRBJ2-5	TRBD2	TGCGCCAGCAGCCTGAGCGGGAGGGCAGAGACCCAGTACTTC	CASSLSGRAETQYF
TRBV14	-	TRBJ1-6	TRBD1	TGTGCCAGCAGCCCATCGGGACAGGGCCATTCACCCCTCCACTTT	CASSPSGQGHSPLHF
TRBV21-1	-	TRBJ1-2	-	TGTGCCAGGCTGACAGGGAGCGACTATGGCTACACCTTC	CARLTGSDYGYTF
TRBV29-1	-	TRBJ1-6	-	TGCAGCGTTGTATGGGACACTACTATAGGCTCCTATAATTCACCCCTCCACTTT	CSVVWDTTIGSYNSPLHF
TRBV7-3	-	TRBJ2-1	-	TGTGCCAGCAGCCCCGAGGGGGGGGATAGCCTTTACAATGAGCAGTTCTTC	CASSPEGGDSLYNEQFF
TRBV4-1	-	TRBJ2-1	TRBD2	TGCGCCAGCAGCCAATGGGCTAGCGGGGGCAGCTCCTACAATGAGCAGTTCTTC	CASSQWASGGSSYNEQFF
TRBV28	-	TRBJ1-6	-	TGTGCCAGCAGTTTAGACAGAGATTCACCCCTCCACTTT	CASSLDRDSPLHF
TRBV14	-	TRBJ1-2	-	TGTGCCAGCAGCCAAGATGAGGACTATGGCTACACCTTC	CASSQDEDYGYTF
TRBV5-1	-	TRBJ2-7	-	TGCGCCAGCAGCGAACGTGGCAAATCCTACGAGCAGTACTTC	CASSERGKSYEQYF
TRBV11-3	once	TRBJ2-2	-	TGTGCCAGCAGCTTTAGGAGAGAGAACACCGGGGAGCTGTTTTTT	CASSFRRENTGELFF
TRBV6-2/TRBV6-3	-	TRBJ2-1	TRBD1	TGTGCCAGCAGTCGCCGGGACAGGGGGCGCGATGAGCAGTTCTTC	CASSRRDRGRDEQFF
TRBV7-3	-	TRBJ2-2	-	TGTGCCAGCAGCTTAACGACGGCGGAGAACACCGGGGAGCTGTTTTTT	CASSLTTAENTGELFF
TRBV2	-	TRBJ2-2	-	TGTGCCAGCAGTGAAATTAGCACCGGGGAGCTGTTTTTT	CASSEISTGELFF
TRBV28	-	TRBJ1-2	-	TGTGCCAGCAGTCCCCCAGTCGAAGGCTACACCTTC	CASSPPVEGYTF
TRBV19	-	TRBJ2-7	TRBD1	TGTGCCAGTAGTACCCTAACAGGGGCCCTCTCCTACGAGCAGTACTTC	CASSTLTGALSYEQYF
TRBV9	-	TRBJ1-5	-	TGTGCCAGCAGCGTAGGAATCGGTTTTAATCAGCCCCAGCATTTT	CASSVGIGFNQPQHF
TRBV7-3	-	TRBJ2-3	TRBD2	TGTGCCAGCAGCCTCTCCTTAGCGGGAGTGGGCACAGATACGCAGTATTTT	CASSLSLAGVGTDTQYF
TRBV6-6	once	TRBJ1-4	-	TGTGCCAGCGGTACAGGGCGGTCCAATGAAAAACTGTTTTTT	CASGTGRSNEKLFF
TRBV30	once	TRBJ2-4	TRBD2	TGTGCCTGGAGTGTTGGAAAGACTAGCGTTAACATTCAGTACTTC	CAWSVGKTSVNIQYF
TRBV30	-	TRBJ1-1	-	TGTGCCTGGAGTGGGGATGGGGGGGGCACTGAAGCTTTCTTT	CAWSGDGGGTEAFF
TRBV10-3	-	TRBJ2-3	-	TGTGCCATCAGTGTCAGGCCGCAACCCCCAGATACGCAGTATTTT	CAISVRPQPPDTQYF
TRBV9	-	TRBJ2-7	-	TGTGCCAGCAGCGGAGACAGCTACGAGCAGTACTTC	CASSGDSYEQYF
TRBV5-6	few	TRBJ1-3	-	TGTGCCAGCAGCTTCGCCTCGACAGTTTTCTCTGGAAACACCATATATTTT	CASSFASTVFSGNTIYF
TRBV6-4	-	TRBJ2-4	-	TGTGCCAGCTCCCGGGAGTTCAACTTAGCCAAAAACATTCAGTACTTC	CASSREFNLAKNIQYF
TRBV30	-	TRBJ1-5	-	TGTGCCTGGAGCCCCACAGGTTTCAATCAGCCCCAGCATTTT	CAWSPTGFNQPQHF
TRBV30	-	TRBJ2-7	-	TGTGCCTGGAGTGTAGGGGTGGGGTACGAGCAGTACTTC	CAWSVGVGYEQYF
TRBV20-1	-	TRBJ2-2	-	TGCAGTGCTACTGAGCGGGTCAACACCGGGGAGCTGTTTTTT	CSATERVNTGELFF
TRBV19	-	TRBJ1-5	TRBD1	TGTGCCAGTAGTACTACAGGGGGGAACAATCAGCCCCAGCATTTT	CASSTTGGNNQPQHF
TRBV7-9	few	TRBJ2-7	-	TGTGCCAGCAGCTTCAGTCCCGGGACTGGGGGATCCGAGCAGTACTTC	CASSFSPGTGGSEQYF
TRBV30	-	TRBJ2-5	TRBD2	TGTGCCCACCGGGGGGGCGAACAAGAGACCCAGTACTTC	CAHRGGEQETQYF
TRBV9	-	TRBJ2-1	-	TGTGCCAGCAGCGTCTCACAAATCCCCTACAATGAGCAGTTCTTC	CASSVSQIPYNEQFF
TRBV28	-	TRBJ1-2	-	TGTGCCAGCAGTTTAGGCCAGATCTATGGCTACACCTTC	CASSLGQIYGYTF